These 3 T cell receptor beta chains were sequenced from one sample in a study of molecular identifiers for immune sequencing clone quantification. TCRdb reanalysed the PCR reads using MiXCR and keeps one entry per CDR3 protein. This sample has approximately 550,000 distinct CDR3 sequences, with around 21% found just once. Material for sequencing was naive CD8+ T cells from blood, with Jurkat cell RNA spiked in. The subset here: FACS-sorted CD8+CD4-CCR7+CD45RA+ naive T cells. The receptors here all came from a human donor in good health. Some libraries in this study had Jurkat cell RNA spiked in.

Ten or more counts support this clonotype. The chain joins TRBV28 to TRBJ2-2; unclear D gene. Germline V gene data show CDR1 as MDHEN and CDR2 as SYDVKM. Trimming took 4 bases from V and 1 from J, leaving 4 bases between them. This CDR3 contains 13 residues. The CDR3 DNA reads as TGTGCCAGCAGTTACAGGAACACCGGGGAGCTGTTTTTT. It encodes CASSYRNTGELFF.

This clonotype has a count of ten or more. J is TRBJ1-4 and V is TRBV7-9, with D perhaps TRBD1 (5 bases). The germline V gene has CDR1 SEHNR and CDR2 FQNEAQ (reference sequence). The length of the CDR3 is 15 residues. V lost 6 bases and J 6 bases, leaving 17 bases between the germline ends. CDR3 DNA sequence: TGTGCCAGCAGTCGTCCTGACAGAGAGGATGAAAAACTGTTTTTT. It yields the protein CASSRPDREDEKLFF. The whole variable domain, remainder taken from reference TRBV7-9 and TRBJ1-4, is DTGVSQNPRHKITKRGQNVTFRCDPISEHNRLYWYRQTLGQGPEFLTYFQNEAQLEKSRLLSDRFSAERPKGSFSTLEIQRTEQGDSAMYLCASSRPDREDEKLFFGSGTQLSVL.

CDR3 protein: CASSIQTNSPLHF. CDR3 nucleotide sequence: TGTGCCAGCAGTATACAGACTAATTCACCCCTCCACTTT. The chain carries TRBV27 and TRBJ1-6; D is uncertain. Trimming shortened V by 5 bases and J by 6 bases, and 8 bases separated the two germline ends. The CDR3 loop spans 13 amino acids. Germline loops: CDR1 MNHEY, CDR2 SMNVEV (reference sequence).